Below are 11 T cell receptor beta chains sequenced from a single sample in a study of T cells after posttransplantation cyclophosphamide (dated by TCRdb to 2016 to 2017). Library preparation used the immunoSEQ multiplex PCR assay. Drawn from immuneACCESS, this table holds only the in-frame rearrangements with V and J called that TCRdb kept. Clones are partly lost; checked studies trace under half to an unresolved V gene and leave the rest unexplained. A total of some 27,000 clones appear in this sample, roughly 89% of them only once. Together, the top ten hold roughly 3.4% of the sample. The sequenced material came from PBMCs. The receptor source for this set is a man aged 50-60 years.

The chain recombines TRBV28 with TRBJ1-1; no clear D. V shed 3 bases and J shed 5 bases, with 10 bases lying between them. The CDR3 consists of 13 residues. CDR1 and CDR2 from the germline V gene are MDHEN and SYDVKM. The CDR3 spells CASSFSAGTEAFF. The CDR3, as DNA: TGTGCCAGCAGTTTCTCGGCGGGGACTGAAGCTTTCTTT.

The genes are TRBV10-3 and TRBJ1-1, with no clear D. Germline V CDR1 and CDR2: ENHRY, SYGVKD. V was shortened by 2 bases and J by 1 base, with 11 bases between the two germline ends. CDR3 size: 15 residues. The CDR3 bases are TGTGCCATCAGTGAGAGGGTTGCGGGGAACACTGAAGCTTTCTTT. Protein product: CAISERVAGNTEAFF.

The chain couples TRBV30 to TRBJ2-7; D remains unclear. The length of the CDR3 is 11 residues. V was shortened by 0 bases and J by 7 bases, with 7 bases between the two germline ends. CDR1 and CDR2 from the germline V gene are GTSNPN and SVGIG (reference sequence). The CDR3 DNA follows: TGTGCCTGGAGTGTAATTCAGGAGCAGTACTTC. Translation gives CAWSVIQEQYF.

This sequence joins TRBV5-1 and TRBJ2-7; TRBD2 matches at 7 bases. The ends lost 4 bases at V and 5 bases at J; junction bases unmatched: 9. The CDR3 has 14 amino acids. Germline V gene sequence: CDR1 SGHRS, CDR2 YFSETQ. This chain's CDR3 is CASSTMGGMNEQYF. CDR3 DNA: TGCGCCAGCAGCACCATGGGGGGGATGAACGAGCAGTACTTC.

This CDR3 reads CASSLEQGGNTIYF. The CDR3 region has the DNA TGCGCCAGCAGCTTGGAGCAGGGTGGAAACACCATATATTTT. J is TRBJ1-3 and V is TRBV5-1, with D maybe TRBD1 (5 bases). CDR3 length: 14 residues. V gave up 0 bases and J gave up 3 bases, with 7 bases separating them. Germline V gene lookup returns CDR1 SGHRS and CDR2 YFSETQ.

The gene calls are TRBV7-9 and TRBJ2-5, with D uncertain. The J call may be faulty, since TRBJ2-7 better matches the DNA end. This CDR3 comprises 14 residues. The germline gives CDR1 SEHNR, CDR2 FQNEAQ (reference sequence). CDR3 DNA sequence: TGTGCCAGCAGCTTCCAAGACTCCACCGGCGAGCAGTACTTC. Translated: CASSFQDSTGEQYF.

This sequence joins TRBV7-9 and TRBJ1-6; tentatively, D is TRBD1 (6 bases). The V end was cut by 4 bases, the J end by 3 bases, with 19 bases between. From germline, CDR1 is SEHNR and CDR2 FQNEAQ (reference sequence). This CDR3 is built from 18 residues. The CDR3 sequence: CASSSMVSDRSYNSPLHF. The CDR3 coding sequence is TGTGCCAGCAGCTCTATGGTCTCGGACAGAAGCTATAATTCACCCCTCCACTTT.

The chain links TRBV7-2 to TRBJ2-3, with D maybe TRBD1 (6 bases). Trimming left V 4 bases short and J 4 bases short, with 15 bases between. This CDR3 region has 15 residues. From germline, CDR1 is SGHTA and CDR2 FQGNSA. The CDR3 loop is CASSSGQLSPDTQYF. The CDR3 coding sequence is TGTGCCAGCAGCTCTGGACAGTTGTCCCCAGATACGCAGTATTTT.

This clone was detected once. V and J are TRBV30 and TRBJ2-1; 7 bases match TRBD2. J gave up 6 bases and V 7 bases, and 15 bases lay outside the gene matches. The CDR3 covers 15 residues. The germline V gene has CDR1 GTSNPN and CDR2 SVGIG (reference sequence). The CDR3 sequence: CASLSLSSGVNEQFF. The CDR3 DNA follows: TGTGCCTCCCTCTCCCTCTCTAGCGGAGTCAATGAGCAGTTCTTC.

The chain employs TRBV7-9 and TRBJ1-5; 7 nucleotides line up with TRBD1. Germline CDR1 and CDR2: SEHNR and FQNEAQ (reference sequence). The CDR3 is 14 residues long. Trimming cost V 4 bases and J 2 bases; bases outside gene matches: 2. The CDR3 coding sequence is TGTGCCAGCAGCTACAGGGGTGGCAATCAGCCCCAGCATTTT. Its translation is CASSYRGGNQPQHF.

V usage is TRBV30 and J usage is TRBJ2-5, with D unclear. V dropped 3 bases and J dropped 1 base, with 6 bases sitting between them. Germline assignment: CDR1 GTSNPN and CDR2 SVGIG (reference sequence). The CDR3 loop spans 12 amino acids. The CDR3 spells CAWSVSQETQYF. The CDR3 DNA follows: TGTGCCTGGAGCGTTTCCCAAGAGACCCAGTACTTC.